This entry lists 26 T cell receptor beta chains sequenced from one sample in a study of blood T cell repertoires in COVID-19 (dated by TCRdb to about 2020). Preparation of the library involved the immunoSEQ multiplex PCR assay. Held by TCRdb, this immuneACCESS table contains in-frame sequences only and omits some clones. Under half of the omission traces to an unresolved V gene where checked; the cause of the rest is unknown. The sample records roughly 200,000 clones, just under 90% of which are singletons. The ten largest clones add up to approximately 6.2% of the sample. The sample was peripheral blood. The receptor set was obtained from a man in his sixties who had recovered from COVID-19.

V is TRBV3-1 (or the pseudogene TRBV3-2) and J is TRBJ2-1; unclear D gene. In germline, CDR1 is LGHDT, CDR2 YNNKEL (reference sequence). V lost 0 bases, J lost 7 bases, and 13 bases lay in between. The CDR3 extends over 15 amino acids. This CDR3 reads CASSQEVRIRNEQFF. Here the CDR3 DNA reads TGTGCCAGCAGCCAAGAGGTGCGAATACGGAATGAGCAGTTCTTC.

The V call is TRBV19, the J call TRBJ2-7; 10 bases align to TRBD2. The V segment lost 6 bases and the J segment 4 bases; nucleotides outside the gene matches: 9. Germline V gene data show CDR1 as LNHDA and CDR2 as SQIVND (reference sequence). The CDR3 contains 15 residues. The CDR3 DNA sequence: TGTGCCAGTAGCACCGGACTAGCGGTGTATTACGAGCAGTACTTC. Amino acid sequence: CASSTGLAVYYEQYF.

The CDR3 bases are TGTGCCAGCAGTCTAGCGGGACAGAAAGCTTTCTTT. This sequence encodes CASSLAGQKAFF. This chain joins TRBV11-2 and TRBJ1-1; TRBD1 matches 7 bases. This CDR3 contains 12 residues. CDR1 and CDR2 (germline): SGHAT, FQNNGV. J gave up 9 bases and V 6 bases, and 7 bases lay outside the gene matches.

The J gene is TRBJ2-7, the V gene TRBV30; no clear D gene. In germline, CDR1 is GTSNPN, CDR2 SVGIG (reference sequence). V lost 3 bases, J lost 5 bases, and 14 bases lay in between. This CDR3 is 13 amino acids long. This CDR3 is CAWRYRVQDEQYF. CDR3 bases: TGTGCCTGGAGATATCGGGTCCAAGACGAGCAGTACTTC.

Here the CDR3 DNA reads TGTGCCAGCAGCCAACTAGCGGGAGTCCTCGAGCAGTACTTC. Translation: CASSQLAGVLEQYF. V usage is TRBV3-1 (or the pseudogene TRBV3-2) and J usage is TRBJ2-7; 10 positions agree with TRBD2. The V gene's germline CDR1 is LGHDT and CDR2 YNNKEL (reference sequence). V was pared by 2 bases and J by 6 bases, with 4 bases of the junction left unmatched. The CDR3 is made up of 14 amino acids.

This chain uses TRBV7-2 with TRBJ2-7; 7 nucleotides agree with TRBD1. Trimming at V came to 1 base and at J to 2 bases, leaving 2 bases not matched to a gene. CDR3 length equals 14 residues. CDR1 is SGHTA, CDR2 FQGNSA, per germline. The CDR3: CASSLDRGPYEQYF. CDR3 in DNA: TGTGCCAGCAGCTTAGACAGGGGTCCCTACGAGCAGTACTTC. Full variable domain (outside the CDR3, taken from reference TRBV7-2 and TRBJ2-7): GAGVSQSPSNKVTEKGKDVELRCDPISGHTALYWYRQSLGQGLEFLIYFQGNSAPDKSGLPSDRFSAERTGGSVSTLTIQRTQQEDSAVYLCASSLDRGPYEQYFGPGTRLTVT.

CDR3 amino acids: CASSRTSADYNEKLFF. For the CDR3, the DNA is TGCGCCAGCAGCCGCACGTCGGCCGACTATAATGAAAAACTGTTTTTT. V usage is TRBV4-3 and J usage is TRBJ1-4; no definite D call. The CDR3 runs to 16 residues. The V end lost 4 bases, the J end lost 4 bases, and 16 bases lay between the germline ends. The germline CDR1 and CDR2 sequences are LGHNA and YSLEER.

The chain joins TRBV6-1 to TRBJ1-4; possibly TRBD1 for D (5 bases). CDR1 and CDR2 (germline): MNHNS, SASEGT. There are 14 residues in the CDR3. The V gene lost 3 bases and the J gene lost 8 bases, with 13 bases spanning the gap. In nucleotides, the CDR3 is TGTGCCAGCAGTGAGGGACTTGATCCGGAAAAACTGTTTTTT. Its translation: CASSEGLDPEKLFF.

The sample holds a few counts of this clone. The rearrangement uses TRBV14 and TRBJ2-1; 9 bases align to TRBD2. From germline, CDR1 is SGHDN and CDR2 FVKESK. The CDR3 covers 17 residues. Losses at the gene ends were 0 bases for V and 4 bases for J; bases not matched to a gene: 7. The DNA for the CDR3 is TGTGCCAGCAGCCAAGATTTGGCTAGCGGGGTGTACAATGAGCAGTTCTTC. This sequence encodes CASSQDLASGVYNEQFF.

This clone appeared a few times. Other DNA sequences of this sample code for an identical CDR3. The V and J genes are TRBV7-2 and TRBJ1-2, with D perhaps TRBD1 (6 bases). Trimming took off 1 base at V and 5 bases at J, with 11 bases between the two ends. The length of the CDR3 is 14 residues. Germline lookup yields CDR1 SGHTA and CDR2 FQGNSA. CDR3 DNA: TGTGCCAGCAGCTTAGTTGACAGGAGTTATGGCTACACCTTC. It yields the protein CASSLVDRSYGYTF.

V is TRBV19 and J is TRBJ1-5; D may be TRBD1 (6 bases). Germline lookup yields CDR1 LNHDA and CDR2 SQIVND (reference sequence). V dropped 4 bases and J dropped 1 base, with 14 bases sitting between them. The CDR3 is 16 amino acids. CDR3 nucleotide sequence: TGTGCCAGTAGTACAACGGGACACCTAAGCAATCAGCCCCAGCATTTT. Translation gives CASSTTGHLSNQPQHF.

The genes are TRBV10-3 and TRBJ2-7, with 7 bases that match TRBD1. Germline V gene sequence: CDR1 ENHRY, CDR2 SYGVKD. V was clipped by 4 bases and J by 4 bases; unmatched bases: 7. This CDR3 spans 14 amino acids. Written as DNA, the CDR3 is TGTGCCATCAGTGGACAGGGACGGAATTACGAGCAGTACTTC. This sequence encodes CAISGQGRNYEQYF.

The chain couples TRBV19 to TRBJ2-7; a possible D gene is TRBD2 (6 bases). Germline V CDR1 and CDR2: LNHDA, SQIVND (reference sequence). CDR3 length equals 15 residues. V was trimmed by 9 bases and J by 5 bases, leaving 23 bases between them. The CDR3 is CASQNRGNRADEQYF. The CDR3 region has the DNA TGTGCCAGCCAGAACCGCGGGAACCGAGCTGACGAGCAGTACTTC.

V is TRBV9 and J is TRBJ2-3, with D tentatively TRBD2 (6 bases). Between the trimmed V and J ends, which lost 2 bases and 5 bases, there was a span of 18 bases. Germline assignment: CDR1 SGDLS and CDR2 YYNGEE. This CDR3 is built from 16 residues. CDR3 residues: CASSVRPGGDVDTQYF. CDR3 sequence (DNA): TGTGCCAGCAGCGTCCGCCCAGGCGGGGATGTAGATACGCAGTATTTT.

This clone was counted a few times. The chain joins TRBV6-5 to TRBJ1-5; D remains unclear. The ends were cut back, 0 bases at V and 5 bases at J, with 8 bases in the middle. Germline CDR1 reads MNHEY; CDR2 reads SVGAGI. The CDR3 extends over 14 amino acids. CDR3: CASSYSRADQPQHF. The CDR3 DNA is TGTGCCAGCAGTTACTCGAGGGCTGATCAGCCCCAGCATTTT.

V gene TRBV19 combines with J gene TRBJ2-3, with D tentatively TRBD2 (6 bases). Looked up from germline, CDR1 is LNHDA and CDR2 is SQIVND (reference sequence). CDR3 size: 14 residues. Trimming stripped 7 bases from V and 2 bases from J, with 13 bases between. In DNA form, the CDR3 reads TGTGCCAGTAAAACGGGAGCTAACACAGATACGCAGTATTTT. This translates into CASKTGANTDTQYF.

In nucleotides, the CDR3 is TGCAGCGTTGCCGGGAGCTCCTACAATGAGCAGTTCTTC. Translating it yields CSVAGSSYNEQFF. The rearrangement uses TRBV29-1 and TRBJ2-1; D perhaps matches TRBD2 (6 bases). Deletions cut 4 bases from V and 0 bases from J, with 7 bases between. From germline, CDR1 is SQVTM and CDR2 ANQGSEA. The CDR3 length is 13 residues.

This clone occurred a few times. The chain employs TRBV24-1 and TRBJ2-1, with D uncertain. Trimming took 3 bases from V and 7 from J, leaving 3 bases between them. This CDR3 region has 11 residues. Germline V gene data show CDR1 as KGHDR and CDR2 as SFDVKD. The CDR3 DNA reads as TGTGCCACCAGTGATGTAAATGAGCAGTTCTTC. Its protein product is CATSDVNEQFF.

This clone was detected a few times. The chain couples TRBV7-9 to TRBJ2-5, with TRBD2 identical over 7 bases. CDR1 is SEHNR, CDR2 FQNEAQ, per germline (reference sequence). The CDR3 is 14 amino acids. The trim removed 5 bases at V and 4 bases at J, leaving 7 bases unmatched. CDR3 DNA: TGTGCCAGCAGCAAGCTTGGGGGGGTAGAGACCCAGTACTTC. This codes for CASSKLGGVETQYF.

The V and J genes are TRBV9 and TRBJ1-2; TRBD1 might be the D (6 bases). The germline V and J ends were trimmed by 4 bases and 4 bases, with 11 bases remaining between them. Germline values: CDR1 SGDLS, CDR2 YYNGEE. CDR3 length equals 13 residues. The CDR3 DNA reads as TGTGCCAGCAGCCTAGAGACAGGCTATGGCTACACCTTC. Amino acid sequence: CASSLETGYGYTF.

This clone has at least ten counts. The V gene is TRBV19, the J gene TRBJ1-1, with D possibly matching TRBD1 (5 bases). This CDR3 contains 12 residues. Germline CDR1 and CDR2: LNHDA and SQIVND (reference sequence). V was clipped by 6 bases and J by 3 bases, with 8 bases between them. CDR3 residues: CASRDTYTEAFF. In nucleotides, the CDR3 is TGTGCCAGTAGGGACACTTACACTGAAGCTTTCTTT.

The chain recombines TRBV4-2 with TRBJ2-2; 10 positions match TRBD1. The CDR3 spans 17 residues. Germline V gene data show CDR1 as LGHNA and CDR2 as YNFKEQ. V dropped 1 base and J dropped 3; count of bases not matched to a gene: 5. CDR3 coding DNA: TGTGCCAGCAGCCAAGGGGGGACAGGGGACTACACCGGGGAGCTGTTTTTT. Its protein is CASSQGGTGDYTGELFF.

The chain employs TRBV7-3 and TRBJ2-1; 12 bases fit TRBD2. CDR3 length: 15 amino acids. Germline V gene data show CDR1 as SGHTA and CDR2 as FQGTGA. V lost 2 bases to trimming and J lost 7 bases; unmatched junction nucleotides: 3. This chain's CDR3 is CASSLGGTSGNEQFF. As DNA, the CDR3 is TGTGCCAGCAGCTTAGGGGGGACTAGCGGGAATGAGCAGTTCTTC.

The gene calls are TRBV6-5 and TRBJ1-6; D not resolved. Looked up from germline, CDR1 is MNHEY and CDR2 is SVGAGI. The CDR3 is made up of 12 amino acids. V was pared by 2 bases and J by 10 bases, with 6 bases between. The CDR3 DNA follows: TGTGCCAGCAGTTACGGGCTCTCACCCCTCCACTTT. Translating gives CASSYGLSPLHF.

This clone was seen just once. The J gene is TRBJ2-3, the V gene TRBV2, with 7 bases that match TRBD2. This CDR3 spans 17 amino acids. The germline CDR1 and CDR2 sequences are SNHLY and FYNNEI. Trimming at V came to 5 bases and at J to 1 base, leaving 12 bases not matched to a gene. CDR3 bases: TGTGCCAGCAGTAAAGGGGAGGGATTGTTGGGCACAGATACGCAGTATTTT. Translated: CASSKGEGLLGTDTQYF. Supplemented by reference TRBV2 and TRBJ2-3, the full variable domain reads EPEVTQTPSHQVTQMGQEVILRCVPISNHLYFYWYRQILGQKVEFLVSFYNNEISEKSEIFDDQFSVERPDGSNFTLKIRSTKLEDSAMYFCASSKGEGLLGTDTQYFGPGTRLTVL.

The V and J genes are TRBV5-1 and TRBJ1-3, with D possibly matching TRBD1 (5 bases). V lost 5 bases and J 7 bases, leaving 16 bases between the germline ends. Germline V CDR1 and CDR2: SGHRS, YFSETQ. CDR3 length: 14 amino acids. CDR3 sequence reads: CASRSLGLGNTIYF. The CDR3 nucleotides are TGCGCCAGCAGATCCCTGGGACTAGGGAACACCATATATTTT.